The 12 T cell receptor beta chains given below trace back to one sample, sequenced in a study of blood T cell repertoires in COVID-19. Assay: immunoSEQ multiplex PCR; the TCRdb copy retains only in-frame clones and omits some. This table holds approximately 46,000 clones, roughly 85% found once. The material sequenced was peripheral blood. Every receptor here comes from a woman between 65 and 79 years old in a cohort sampled during active COVID-19.

The chain links TRBV5-5 to TRBJ2-5; D is possibly TRBD2 (5 bases). CDR3 length: 13 residues. Germline assignment: CDR1 SGHKS and CDR2 YYEKEE (reference sequence). V lost 2 bases to trimming and J lost 5 bases, with 10 bases between them. CDR3 sequence: CASSFRTGETQYF. The CDR3, as DNA: TGTGCCAGCAGCTTTAGGACGGGGGAGACCCAGTACTTC.

The chain combines TRBV5-4 with TRBJ2-2, with 13 nucleotides matching TRBD2. The CDR3 contains 18 residues. Germline CDR1 SGHNT, CDR2 YYREEE (reference sequence). Unmatched junction bases numbered 2, after V lost 0 bases and J lost 0 bases. CDR3 in amino acids: CASSLGTSGGPNTGELFF. The CDR3 coding sequence is TGTGCCAGCAGCTTGGGGACTAGCGGGGGCCCGAACACCGGGGAGCTGTTTTTT.

This clone has only one observation. The V and J genes are TRBV6-2 or TRBV6-3 and TRBJ1-5; the match to TRBD1 covers 9 bases. CDR1 is MNHEY and CDR2 is SVGEGT in the germline V gene. The CDR3 consists of 15 residues. The junction had 8 bases not matched to a gene; V was cut back by 6 bases and J by 5 bases. The CDR3 sequence: CASSPRGQGYQPQHF. In DNA form, the CDR3 reads TGTGCCAGCAGCCCTCGGGGACAGGGCTATCAGCCCCAGCATTTT.

There are a few counts of this clone. This chain links TRBV11-1 with TRBJ2-1; 8 nucleotides align to TRBD2. Per germline, CDR1 SGHAT and CDR2 FQDESV (reference sequence). V lost 3 bases, J lost 7 bases, and 2 bases stayed unmatched. This CDR3 is 13 amino acids long. CDR3 coding DNA: TGTGCCAGCAGCTTCGGGGGGGGGAATGAGCAGTTCTTC. It yields the protein CASSFGGGNEQFF.

The V gene is TRBV28, the J gene TRBJ1-1; 8 bases are shared with TRBD1. The germline gives CDR1 MDHEN, CDR2 SYDVKM. With 6 bases clipped from V and 3 bases from J, the junction kept 6 bases outside the gene matches. The CDR3 covers 14 residues. CDR3 region: CASRGLQGDTEAFF. The CDR3 DNA reads as TGTGCCAGCAGGGGACTACAGGGGGACACTGAAGCTTTCTTT.

The V and J genes are TRBV6-2 or TRBV6-3 and TRBJ1-5; TRBD1 matches at 9 bases. CDR3 length: 16 amino acids. The junction had 5 bases not matched to a gene; V was cut back by 1 base and J by 4 bases. Germline loops: CDR1 MNHEY, CDR2 SVGEGT. CDR3 sequence (DNA): TGTGCCAGCAGTTACTATGGGGACAGGGCTAATCAGCCCCAGCATTTT. It translates to CASSYYGDRANQPQHF.

The chain combines TRBV12-3 or TRBV12-4 with TRBJ1-2; TRBD1 is a possible D gene (6 bases). The CDR3 has 12 amino acids. Trimming took off 2 bases at V and 5 bases at J, with 6 bases between the two ends. In DNA, the CDR3 is TGTGCCAGCAGTTTAAGGGGGTATGGCTACACCTTC. It yields the protein CASSLRGYGYTF.

This chain joins TRBV2 and TRBJ1-1, with no clear D. The CDR3 sequence is 15 residues long. The germline V and J ends were trimmed by 6 bases and 0 bases, with 14 bases remaining between them. Germline values: CDR1 SNHLY, CDR2 FYNNEI. The CDR3 region has the DNA TGTGCCAGCAGGGTAGGCGGGATTATGAACACTGAAGCTTTCTTT. It encodes CASRVGGIMNTEAFF.

The chain is built from TRBV29-1 and TRBJ2-7; maybe TRBD1 (6 bases). The CDR3 sequence is 12 residues long. Germline values: CDR1 SQVTM, CDR2 ANQGSEA. Trimming stripped 6 bases from V and 2 bases from J, with 11 bases between. CDR3 protein: CSVQGGTYEQYF. The CDR3 coding sequence is TGCAGCGTACAGGGTGGGACCTACGAGCAGTACTTC.

For this clone: Within the sample, other DNA sequences also encode this same CDR3. The chain uses TRBV28 and TRBJ1-5; the D gene is possibly TRBD1 (5 bases). Trimming left V 6 bases short and J 1 base short, with 7 bases between. Per germline, CDR1 MDHEN and CDR2 SYDVKM. The CDR3 has 13 residues. CDR3 residues: CASRGASNQPQHF. The CDR3 nucleotides read TGTGCCAGCAGAGGGGCGAGCAATCAGCCCCAGCATTTT.

This rearrangement joins TRBV5-4 to TRBJ2-2, with D unresolved. The germline V and J ends were trimmed by 2 bases and 3 bases, with 8 bases remaining between them. CDR1 SGHNT and CDR2 YYREEE come from the germline V gene (reference sequence). The CDR3 contains 14 residues. CDR3 nucleotides: TGTGCCAGCAGCTTTCGTACGGACACCGGGGAGCTGTTTTTT. This codes for CASSFRTDTGELFF.

V gene TRBV2 combines with J gene TRBJ1-2; weak D call: TRBD1 (6 bases). Germline V lookup: CDR1 SNHLY, CDR2 FYNNEI. This CDR3 region has 14 residues. The ends were cut back, 6 bases at V and 3 bases at J, with 14 bases in the middle. As DNA, the CDR3 is TGTGCCAGCAGCTCGGACAGCCGGTACTATGGCTACACCTTC. Protein: CASSSDSRYYGYTF.